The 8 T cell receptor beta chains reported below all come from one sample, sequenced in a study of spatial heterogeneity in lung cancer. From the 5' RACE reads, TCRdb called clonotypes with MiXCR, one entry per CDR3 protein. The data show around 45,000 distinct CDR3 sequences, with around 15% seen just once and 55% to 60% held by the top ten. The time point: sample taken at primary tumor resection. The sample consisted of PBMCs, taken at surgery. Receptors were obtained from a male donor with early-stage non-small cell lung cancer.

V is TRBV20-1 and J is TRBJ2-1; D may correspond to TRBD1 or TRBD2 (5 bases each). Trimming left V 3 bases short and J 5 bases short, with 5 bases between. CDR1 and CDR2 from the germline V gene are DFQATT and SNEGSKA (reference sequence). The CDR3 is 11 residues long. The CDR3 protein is CSARGDNEQFF. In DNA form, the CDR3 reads TGCAGTGCTAGGGGGGACAATGAGCAGTTCTTC.

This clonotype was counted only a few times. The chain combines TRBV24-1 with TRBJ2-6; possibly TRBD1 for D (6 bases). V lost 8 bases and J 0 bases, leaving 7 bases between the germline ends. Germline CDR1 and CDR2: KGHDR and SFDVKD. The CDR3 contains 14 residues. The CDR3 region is CATMDSSGANVLTF. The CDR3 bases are TGTGCCACCATGGACAGCTCTGGGGCCAACGTCCTGACTTTC.

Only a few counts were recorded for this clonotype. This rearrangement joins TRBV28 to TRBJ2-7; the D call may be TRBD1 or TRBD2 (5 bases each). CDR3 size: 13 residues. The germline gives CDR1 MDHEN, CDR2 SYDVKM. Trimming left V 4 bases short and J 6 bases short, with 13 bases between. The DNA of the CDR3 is TGTGCCAGCAGTTCCGGGGCAGCACCCGAGCAGTACTTC. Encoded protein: CASSSGAAPEQYF.

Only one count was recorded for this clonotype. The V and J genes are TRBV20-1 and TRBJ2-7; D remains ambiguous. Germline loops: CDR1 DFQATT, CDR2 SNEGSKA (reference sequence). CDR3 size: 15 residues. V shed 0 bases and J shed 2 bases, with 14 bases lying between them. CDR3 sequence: CSARDRVKPTYEQYF. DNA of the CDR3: TGCAGTGCTAGAGATCGGGTGAAACCAACCTACGAGCAGTACTTC.

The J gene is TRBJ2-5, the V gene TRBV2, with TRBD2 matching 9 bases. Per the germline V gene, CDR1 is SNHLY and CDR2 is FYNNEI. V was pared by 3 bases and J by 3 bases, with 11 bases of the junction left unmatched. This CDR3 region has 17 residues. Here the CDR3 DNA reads TGTGCCAGCAGTGATAGAGCCCCGACTAGCGGCAAAGAGACCCAGTACTTC. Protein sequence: CASSDRAPTSGKETQYF.

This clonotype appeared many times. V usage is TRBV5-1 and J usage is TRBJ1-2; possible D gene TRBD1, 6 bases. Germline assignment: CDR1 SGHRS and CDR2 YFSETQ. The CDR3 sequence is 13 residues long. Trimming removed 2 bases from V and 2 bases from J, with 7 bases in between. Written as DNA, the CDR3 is TGCGCCAGCAGCTTCGGACAGAACTATGGCTACACCTTC. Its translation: CASSFGQNYGYTF. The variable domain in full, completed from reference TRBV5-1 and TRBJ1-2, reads KAGVTQTPRYLIKTRGQQVTLSCSPISGHRSVSWYQQTPGQGLQFLFEYFSETQRNKGNFPGRFSGRQFSNSRSEMNVSTLELGDSALYLCASSFGQNYGYTFGSGTRLTVV.

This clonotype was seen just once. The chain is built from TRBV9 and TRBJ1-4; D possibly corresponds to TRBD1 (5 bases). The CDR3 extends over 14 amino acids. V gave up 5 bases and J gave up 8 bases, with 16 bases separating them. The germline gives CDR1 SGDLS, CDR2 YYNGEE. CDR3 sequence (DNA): TGTGCCAGCAGTGCCGGTCGGGGCCGGGAAAAACTGTTTTTT. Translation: CASSAGRGREKLFF.

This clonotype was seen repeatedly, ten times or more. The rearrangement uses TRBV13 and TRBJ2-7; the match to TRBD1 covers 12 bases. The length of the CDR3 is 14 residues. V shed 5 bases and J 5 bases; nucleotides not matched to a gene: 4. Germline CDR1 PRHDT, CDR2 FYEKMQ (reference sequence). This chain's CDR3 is CASSPRDRGHEQYF. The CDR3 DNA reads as TGTGCCAGCAGCCCTCGGGACAGGGGGCACGAGCAGTACTTC.